This T cell receptor beta chain came from a study of high-grade serous ovarian cancer treatment subgroups. Tumor samples were taken before definitive surgery or chemotherapy. Generated by immunoSEQ multiplex PCR, the TCRdb table keeps only in-frame clones and is missing some. In the table there are roughly 3,000 clones, roughly 70% of which are singletons. CDR3 length equals 13 residues. Germline V gene sequence: CDR1 SQVTM, CDR2 ANQGSEA. The V gene lost 5 bases and the J gene lost 8 bases, with 18 bases spanning the gap. Findings and caveats of the study: Repertoire similarity ranged about 0.095 to 0.79 between tumors of one patient. CDR1 and CDR2 were left unanalyzed; analyses focused on CDR3. Higher neoantigen levels went with greater TCR clonal relatedness.

In regard to this clone: Its antigen remains unknown.

The origin of this receptor is a human donor with high-grade serous ovarian cancer. The chain has TRBV29-1 and TRBJ2-5, with D maybe TRBD2 (5 bases). The sequenced sample was tumor tissue. The CDR3 loop is CSVITGEGGTQYF. For the CDR3, the DNA is TGCAGCGTTATAACCGGGGAAGGAGGAACCCAGTACTTC.